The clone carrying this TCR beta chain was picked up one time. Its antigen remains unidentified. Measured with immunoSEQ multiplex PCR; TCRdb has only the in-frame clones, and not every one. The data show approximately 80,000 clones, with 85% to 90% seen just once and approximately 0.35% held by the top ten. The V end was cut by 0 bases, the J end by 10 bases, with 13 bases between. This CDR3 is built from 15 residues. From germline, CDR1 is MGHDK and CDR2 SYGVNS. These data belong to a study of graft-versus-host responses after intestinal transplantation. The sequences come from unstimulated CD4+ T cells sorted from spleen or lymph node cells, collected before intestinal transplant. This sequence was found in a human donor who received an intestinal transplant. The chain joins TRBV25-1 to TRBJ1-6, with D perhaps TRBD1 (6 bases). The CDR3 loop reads CASSEYAGGPSPLHF. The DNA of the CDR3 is TGTGCCAGCAGTGAATATGCGGGGGGCCCATCACCCCTCCACTTT.